What follows describes a single T cell receptor beta chain. Using immunoSEQ multiplex PCR, the repertoire was profiled, and TCRdb retains in-frame clones only, with some absent. The sample has roughly 2.5 million clones, approximately 92% seen once. The CD4+ fraction was divided into a CD45RA+ naive subset and a CD45RA-negative memory subset. The sample is drawn from a study of shared clonotypes between healthy human individuals. Sequencing used naive CD4+ T cells sorted from blood. Subset of the sample: CD45RA+ positively selected. This TCR was recovered from a man aged 18 to 29 in good health.

CDR3: CASSYNSNQPQHF. Written as DNA, the CDR3 is TGTGCCAGCAGTTACAATAGCAATCAGCCCCAGCATTTT. The chain is built from TRBV6-6 and TRBJ1-5; no reliable D call. The V gene's germline CDR1 is MNHNY and CDR2 SVGAGI (reference sequence). This CDR3 has 13 amino acids. The germline V and J ends were trimmed by 2 bases and 0 bases, with 2 bases remaining between them.